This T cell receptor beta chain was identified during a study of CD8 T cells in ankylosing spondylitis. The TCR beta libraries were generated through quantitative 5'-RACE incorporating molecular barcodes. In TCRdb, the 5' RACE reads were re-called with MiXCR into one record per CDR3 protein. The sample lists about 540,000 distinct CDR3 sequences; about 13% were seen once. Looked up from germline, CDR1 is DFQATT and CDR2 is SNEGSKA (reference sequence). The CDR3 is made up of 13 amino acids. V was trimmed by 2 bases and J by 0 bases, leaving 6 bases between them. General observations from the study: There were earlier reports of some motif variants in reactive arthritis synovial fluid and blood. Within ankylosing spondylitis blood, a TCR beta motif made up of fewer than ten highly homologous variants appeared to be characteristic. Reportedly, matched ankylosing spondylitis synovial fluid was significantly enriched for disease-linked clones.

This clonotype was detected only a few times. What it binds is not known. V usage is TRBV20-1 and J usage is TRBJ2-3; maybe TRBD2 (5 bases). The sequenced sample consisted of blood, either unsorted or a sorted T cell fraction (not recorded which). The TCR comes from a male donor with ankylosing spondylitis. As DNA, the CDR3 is TGCAGTGCTAGAAGGACTAGCACAGATACGCAGTATTTT. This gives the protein CSARRTSTDTQYF.